This T cell receptor beta chain was sequenced for a study of CD8+CD57+ T cells in acquired aplastic anemia. Study summary: Sorted cells (CD4+ and CD8+) yielded DNA amounts that averaged approximately 3 ug.

Comment on this clonotype: What it binds is unknown.

Notes on the study in general: Between patients and controls, about 30 CD8+ CDR3 sequences were found in common. In CD8+ cells, Simpson's diversity showed no significant difference between patients and controls.

Sequenced patients had shown CD8+CD57+ cell expansion by flow cytometry. Germline CDR1 is LNHDA and CDR2 is SQIVND (reference sequence). Deletions cut 5 bases from V and 8 bases from J, with 19 bases between. The CDR3 is 15 amino acids. Genomic DNA, the template, was used for profiling of the TCR beta VDJ and CDR3. TCRdb ran MiXCR on the reads and lists one entry per CDR3 protein. The repertoire has some 150,000 distinct CDR3 sequences, roughly two thirds of them found once; the top ten carry around 45%. Sequencing was carried out using sorted CD4+, CD8+, or CD8+CD57+ T cells (not recorded which) from PBMCs. The J gene is TRBJ2-1, the V gene TRBV19, with D possibly being TRBD2 (7 bases). This receptor was obtained from a human donor with aplastic anemia. As DNA, the CDR3 is TGTGCCAGTAGTTCGCAACAAGGGGGGGGCGATGAGCAGTTCTTC. The encoded protein is CASSSQQGGGDEQFF.